The 26 T cell receptor beta chains below were found in one sample sequenced in a study of immune heterogeneity within non-small cell lung tumors (dated 2018 in TCRdb). For the TCR template, genomic DNA was extracted from bulk tumor tissue, and roughly 580 ng of gDNA was amplified for each sample. During surgery, several biopsies were collected from each primary tumor and placed as far from one another as possible within the tumor mass. The study cohort was described as untreated, and patients were newly diagnosed NSCLC cases undergoing curative surgery. Sequencing was carried out with a HiSeq X Ten. The TCR beta CDR3 region was amplified with a multiplex PCR system whose first round ran for approximately 10 cycles using 32 V-gene forward primers and 13 J-gene reverse primers. TCRdb took the public reads, trimmed them with fastp at Q25, ran MiXCR for clone calling and kept in-frame beta chains. Entries are consolidated by CDR3 protein sequence, retaining the most common genes and DNA. A total of about 12,000 distinct CDR3 sequences appear in this sample, around a fifth of them only once. Around 4.6% of the sample comes from the top ten.

The sequenced material came from lung tumor tissue. All receptors derive from a man in his 60s with non-small cell lung cancer.

This clonotype was found many times. V is TRBV6-1 and J is TRBJ1-1, with 12 bases matching TRBD1. V was pared by 3 bases and J by 5 bases, with 7 bases of the junction left unmatched. This CDR3 has 16 residues. Germline values: CDR1 MNHNS, CDR2 SASEGT. The CDR3: CASSEPGTGGWTEAFF. The CDR3 DNA reads TGTGCCAGCAGTGAGCCCGGGACAGGGGGCTGGACTGAAGCTTTCTTT.

This clonotype is medium-sized in the sample. The chain carries TRBV19 and TRBJ1-5; D perhaps matches TRBD1 (6 bases). There are 12 residues in the CDR3. Trimming took 7 bases from V and 6 from J, leaving 10 bases between them. Germline V CDR1 and CDR2: LNHDA, SQIVND (reference sequence). The CDR3 sequence is CASTLTGQPQHF. CDR3 in DNA: TGTGCCAGTACCTTGACAGGTCAGCCCCAGCATTTT.

This clonotype is deemed medium-sized (0.01 to 0.1%). The chain combines TRBV7-9 with TRBJ2-7; D is perhaps TRBD2 (5 bases). The V end was cut by 1 base, the J end by 3 bases, with 10 bases between. Per germline, CDR1 SEHNR and CDR2 FQNEAQ (reference sequence). This CDR3 is built from 14 residues. Written as DNA, the CDR3 is TGTGCCAGCAGCTTAGTTGAGGGTGGCTACGAGCAGTACTTC. This sequence encodes CASSLVEGGYEQYF.

The rearrangement joins TRBV27 to TRBJ1-4, with 7 bases fitting TRBD1. The germline gives CDR1 MNHEY, CDR2 SMNVEV (reference sequence). The CDR3 runs 15 residues. The V gene end was trimmed by 5 bases and the J gene end by 5 bases; junction bases not matched to a gene: 8. The CDR3 reads CASSPQGQPNEKLFF. The CDR3 nucleotides read TGTGCCAGCAGTCCCCAGGGACAGCCAAATGAAAAACTGTTTTTT.

This clonotype is medium-sized. The genes are TRBV6-5 and TRBJ2-3, with TRBD1 as a possible D gene (6 bases). CDR3 length: 14 amino acids. Trimming took off 0 bases at V and 7 bases at J, with 11 bases between the two ends. Germline CDR1 MNHEY, CDR2 SVGAGI. CDR3 residues: CASSYSGTSHTQYF. The DNA for the CDR3 is TGTGCCAGCAGTTACTCGGGGACAAGCCATACGCAGTATTTT.

This clonotype turned up a few times. This chain connects TRBV20-1 to TRBJ2-1, with 14 bases aligning to TRBD2. This CDR3 contains 14 residues. V gave up 6 bases and J gave up 13 bases; unmatched junction bases: 11. Germline assignment: CDR1 DFQATT and CDR2 SNEGSKA (reference sequence). For the CDR3, the DNA is TGCAGTGCGGTTCCCGGGACTAGCGGGAGACTTCAGTTCTTC. It specifies CSAVPGTSGRLQFF.

This clonotype is medium-sized in the sample. The chain employs TRBV11-3 and TRBJ2-5, with a tentative D call TRBD2 (6 bases). V was cut by 5 bases and J by 4 bases, with 11 bases left in between. This CDR3 is built from 13 residues. Per germline, CDR1 SGHNT and CDR2 YENEEA. The CDR3 loop reads CASSLSGPETQYF. DNA for the CDR3: TGTGCCAGCAGCCTTAGCGGCCCAGAGACCCAGTACTTC.

By share, this clonotype counts as medium-sized. The chain links TRBV30 to TRBJ1-4; D is possibly TRBD1 (6 bases). This CDR3 is 13 amino acids long. In germline, CDR1 is GTSNPN, CDR2 SVGIG (reference sequence). Between the trimmed V and J ends, which lost 2 bases and 7 bases, there was a span of 11 bases. For the CDR3, the DNA is TGTGCCTGGAGTAAGGGGGTTGGTGAAAAACTGTTTTTT. Translated: CAWSKGVGEKLFF.

This clonotype has only a few counts. The rearrangement joins TRBV24-1 to TRBJ2-3; D may match TRBD1 or TRBD2 (5 bases each). Trimming took off 5 bases at V and 6 bases at J, with 14 bases between the two ends. The CDR3 runs to 14 residues. The germline V gene encodes CDR1 KGHDR and CDR2 SFDVKD. The CDR3 DNA follows: TGTGCCACCAGTGCGGGGCGGTCGGTGGATACGCAGTATTTT. Encoded protein: CATSAGRSVDTQYF.

This clonotype is medium-sized. The chain combines TRBV12-3 or TRBV12-4 with TRBJ2-3; perhaps TRBD1 as D (6 bases). The V end was cut by 3 bases, the J end by 2 bases, with 9 bases between. The CDR3 loop spans 14 amino acids. The CDR3 is CASSFPGDTDTQYF. CDR3 bases: TGTGCCAGCAGTTTCCCAGGGGACACAGATACGCAGTATTTT.

CDR3 coding DNA: TGTGCCAGTAGTTTCCCCGCGCAAGGGGGCGCCGGGGAGCTGTTTTTT. Translation: CASSFPAQGGAGELFF. V gene TRBV19 combines with J gene TRBJ2-2; TRBD1 matches at 7 bases. Trimming cost V 5 bases and J 6 bases; bases outside gene matches: 12. The germline V gene has CDR1 LNHDA and CDR2 SQIVND (reference sequence). The CDR3 runs to 16 residues.

J is TRBJ2-3 and V is TRBV13; TRBD2 agrees at 11 bases. After removal of 5 bases from V and 4 bases from J, the junction contained 8 bases not matched to a gene. CDR1 and CDR2 (germline): PRHDT, FYEKMQ (reference sequence). The CDR3 runs to 16 residues. The CDR3 DNA is TGTGCCAGCAGCGCTACAACTAGCGGGAGTTCAGATACGCAGTATTTT. The encoded protein is CASSATTSGSSDTQYF.

This sequence joins TRBV5-1 and TRBJ2-1, with a tentative D call TRBD2 (12 bases). CDR1 is SGHRS, CDR2 YFSETQ, per germline. Trimming took off 3 bases at V and 7 bases at J, with 29 bases between the two ends. The CDR3 covers 19 residues. The CDR3 coding sequence is TGCGCCAGCAGCTCGGGGACAGGGGGGCTAGCGGGAGGGTGGAATGAGCAGTTCTTC. It translates to CASSSGTGGLAGGWNEQFF. The variable domain in full, completed from reference TRBV5-1 and TRBJ2-1, reads KAGVTQTPRYLIKTRGQQVTLSCSPISGHRSVSWYQQTPGQGLQFLFEYFSETQRNKGNFPGRFSGRQFSNSRSEMNVSTLELGDSALYLCASSSGTGGLAGGWNEQFFGPGTRLTVL.

This clonotype was picked up many times. This chain connects TRBV7-2 to TRBJ2-3; D is tentatively TRBD1 or TRBD2 (6 bases each). V was clipped by 1 base and J by 1 base, with 21 bases between them. The CDR3 consists of 19 residues. CDR1 is SGHTA and CDR2 is FQGNSA in the germline V gene. The CDR3 DNA is TGTGCCAGCAGCTTAGAGATTAGTTCGGGGGCTTACGGCACAGATACGCAGTATTTT. Translated: CASSLEISSGAYGTDTQYF.

This clonotype has ten or more counts. The V call is TRBV6-1, the J call TRBJ1-5; D not resolved. Looked up from germline, CDR1 is MNHNS and CDR2 is SASEGT. The CDR3 is 15 residues long. Trimming removed 6 bases at V and 1 base at J, with 13 bases between. CDR3 in DNA: TGTGCCAGCAGCCGCACTGAGGGCAGCAATCAGCCCCAGCATTTT. Its protein product is CASSRTEGSNQPQHF.

The chain is built from TRBV29-1 and TRBJ1-1; maybe TRBD1 (5 bases). This CDR3 is 12 amino acids long. The germline gives CDR1 SQVTM, CDR2 ANQGSEA. The V gene lost 0 bases and the J gene lost 7 bases, with 9 bases spanning the gap. CDR3 region: CSVEDSGIEAFF. CDR3 in DNA: TGCAGCGTTGAAGATTCAGGGATTGAAGCTTTCTTT.

About this clonotype itself: A much larger clone is a single base away; this may be a read error. The rearrangement uses TRBV12-3 or TRBV12-4 and TRBJ2-1, with D possibly TRBD1 on 5 matching bases. The CDR3 spans 14 residues. The CDR3 bases are TGTGCCAGCAGCCTAGGACACGCTAACAATGGGCAGTTCTTC. It specifies CASSLGHANNGQFF.

There are many counts of this clonotype. This chain uses TRBV6-1 with TRBJ1-5, with D possibly TRBD1 on 5 matching bases. The CDR3 contains 16 residues. Germline CDR1 is MNHNS and CDR2 is SASEGT. V shed 5 bases and J shed 7 bases, with 21 bases lying between them. CDR3 DNA: TGTGCCAGCAGTTCCACCGACTGGGGGATTGGGCAGCCCCAGCATTTT. Translation gives CASSSTDWGIGQPQHF.

The chain joins TRBV29-1 to TRBJ2-5; the D is unclear. The CDR3 runs to 14 residues. V was shortened by 1 base and J by 5 bases, with 14 bases between the two germline ends. Germline CDR1 SQVTM, CDR2 ANQGSEA. CDR3 sequence (DNA): TGCAGCGTTGAAGCCAGGAGTGGTTTTGAGACCCAGTACTTC. This codes for CSVEARSGFETQYF.

Notes on this clonotype: Mismatch with germline at one junction end may stem from a read error. The chain joins TRBV30 to TRBJ2-7, with 9 positions matching TRBD2. The CDR3 length is 14 residues. Germline CDR1 reads GTSNPN; CDR2 reads SVGIG (reference sequence). The CDR3 DNA is TGTGCCTGTAGTGTAGCGGGAGTAACCTACGAGCAGTACTTC. Its translation: CACSVAGVTYEQYF.

The chain couples TRBV7-2 to TRBJ2-5; perhaps D is TRBD1 or TRBD2 (6 bases each). The CDR3 loop spans 15 amino acids. V dropped 0 bases and J dropped 5 bases, with 13 bases sitting between them. The germline V gene has CDR1 SGHTA and CDR2 FQGNSA. CDR3: CASSLAAGGGETQYF. CDR3 coding DNA: TGTGCCAGCAGCTTAGCTGCCGGAGGGGGGGAGACCCAGTACTTC.

This clonotype was observed at least ten times. This chain uses TRBV5-1 with TRBJ2-7; 9 bases fit TRBD1. The V and J ends lost 4 bases and 0 bases, in that order; junction bases with no gene match: 14. The CDR3 has 18 amino acids. The germline CDR1 and CDR2 sequences are SGHRS and YFSETQ. CDR3: CASSRAFPGTGSSYEQYF. CDR3 nucleotides: TGCGCCAGCAGCCGGGCCTTCCCCGGGACAGGGAGCTCCTACGAGCAGTACTTC. Looking up the rest from reference TRBV5-1 and TRBJ2-7 gives the full variable domain: KAGVTQTPRYLIKTRGQQVTLSCSPISGHRSVSWYQQTPGQGLQFLFEYFSETQRNKGNFPGRFSGRQFSNSRSEMNVSTLELGDSALYLCASSRAFPGTGSSYEQYFGPGTRLTVT.

This clonotype was seen only a few times. This chain uses TRBV30 with TRBJ1-2; D gene ambiguous. The V end lost 4 bases, the J end lost 5 bases, and 14 bases lay between the germline ends. Germline CDR1 is GTSNPN and CDR2 is SVGIG (reference sequence). This CDR3 has 13 amino acids. The CDR3 is CAWTGGPVYGYTF. The CDR3 coding sequence is TGTGCCTGGACAGGAGGGCCCGTTTATGGCTACACCTTC.

The genes are TRBV6-1 and TRBJ2-1; 13 positions agree with TRBD2. V gave up 6 bases and J gave up 0 bases; unmatched junction bases: 2. This CDR3 spans 16 amino acids. The germline V gene has CDR1 MNHNS and CDR2 SASEGT. The CDR3 loop reads CASRGTSGVSYNEQFF. The CDR3 DNA is TGTGCCAGCAGGGGGACTAGCGGGGTCTCCTACAATGAGCAGTTCTTC.

This clonotype was detected a few times. The rearrangement links TRBV19 to TRBJ2-2; D gene unclear. Trimming cost V 5 bases and J 6 bases, with 7 bases left between them. Germline CDR1 and CDR2: LNHDA and SQIVND (reference sequence). The CDR3 length is 12 residues. CDR3 sequence (DNA): TGTGCCAGTAGTTTTAGGTCCGGGGAGCTGTTTTTT. Translated: CASSFRSGELFF.

In its sample, this clonotype ranks as medium-sized (0.01 to 0.1%). This rearrangement joins TRBV6-1 to TRBJ2-7; possibly TRBD1 for D (6 bases). V gave up 8 bases and J gave up 3 bases, with 8 bases separating them. CDR3 length equals 11 residues. The V gene's germline CDR1 is MNHNS and CDR2 SASEGT. CDR3 nucleotide sequence: TGTGCCAGCGGGGGCGGCTACGAGCAGTACTTC. Translation gives CASGGGYEQYF.